This T cell receptor (beta chain) was recorded in a study of blood T cell repertoires in COVID-19. Germline-derived CDR1 and CDR2 are MGHRA and YSYEKL. Trimming removed 3 bases from V and 11 bases from J; junction bases left unmatched: 8. The CDR3 is 13 residues long. The data were produced by immunoSEQ multiplex PCR, yet TCRdb's version contains in-frame clones alone and is incomplete. The table has about 81,000 clones, about four fifths seen once. The TCR sequence derives from a human donor in a cohort sampled during active COVID-19. This chain uses TRBV4-1 with TRBJ1-1; 8 bases align to TRBD1. What was sequenced was peripheral blood. The CDR3 DNA follows: TGCGCCAGCAGCCATGACCCAGGGGGCGACGCTTTCTTT. It translates to CASSHDPGGDAFF.